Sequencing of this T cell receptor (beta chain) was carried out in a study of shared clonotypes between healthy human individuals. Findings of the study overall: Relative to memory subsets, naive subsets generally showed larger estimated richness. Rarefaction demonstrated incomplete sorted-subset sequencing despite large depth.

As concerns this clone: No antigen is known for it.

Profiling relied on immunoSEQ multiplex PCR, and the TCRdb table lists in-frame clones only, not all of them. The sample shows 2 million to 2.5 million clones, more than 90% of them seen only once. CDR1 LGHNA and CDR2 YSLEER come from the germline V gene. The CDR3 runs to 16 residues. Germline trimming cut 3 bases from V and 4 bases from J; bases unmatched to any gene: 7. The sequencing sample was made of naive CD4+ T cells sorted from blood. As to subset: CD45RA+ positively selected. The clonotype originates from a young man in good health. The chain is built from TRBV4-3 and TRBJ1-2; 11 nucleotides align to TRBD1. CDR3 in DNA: TGCGCCAGCAGCCATGCCGGGACAGGGGGACCCTATGGCTACACCTTC. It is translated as CASSHAGTGGPYGYTF.